These T cell receptor beta chains were read from a single sample in a study of neurological immune-mediated disorders. TCRdb analysed the 5' RACE reads with MiXCR anew, one entry per CDR3 protein. This sample has under 40,000 distinct CDR3 sequences, with approximately 7% found just once. Sequenced sample: CD4+ T cells from blood. Every receptor here comes from a man aged 45 to 65 in good health. Both conserved end residues are part of each CDR3. The order of the fields is D gene, V gene, J gene, clone size, CDR3 protein, CDR3 DNA. D genes are given only for firm matches. Rows may omit the clone size; those that give it use once, few, many or a size class.

TRBD2	TRBV20-1	TRBJ2-3	many	CSAPRPRAGGVWDTQYF	TGCAGTGCCCCGCGACCCCGGGCGGGAGGGGTTTGGGATACGCAGTATTTT
NA	TRBV6-2/TRBV6-3	TRBJ1-6	many	CASSYAGDSPLHF	TGTGCCAGTAGTTACGCCGGAGATTCACCCCTCCACTTT
NA	TRBV20-1	TRBJ1-6	many	CSASRGNSYNSPLHF	TGCAGTGCTAGCAGGGGCAACTCCTATAATTCACCCCTCCACTTT
TRBD2	TRBV11-2	TRBJ2-7	few	CASSLRIAGTSGSVHEQYF	TGTGCCAGCAGCTTGAGGATCGCCGGGACTAGCGGGAGTGTCCACGAGCAGTACTTC
NA	TRBV28	TRBJ2-6	many	CASRPDRTLQRANVLTF	TGTGCCAGCAGACCCGATCGCACCCTTCAGCGGGCCAACGTCCTGACTTTC
TRBD1	TRBV28	TRBJ2-7	many	CASSPRVRGRREQYF	TGTGCCAGCAGCCCCCGCGTGAGGGGGCGTAGAGAGCAGTACTTC
NA	TRBV20-1	TRBJ1-4	many	CSASRTVNEKLFF	TGCAGTGCTAGTCGGACAGTTAATGAAAAACTGTTTTTT
NA	TRBV7-2	TRBJ2-7	many	CASSFERYSYEQYF	TGTGCCAGCAGCTTTGAGCGGTACTCCTACGAGCAGTACTTC
NA	TRBV20-1	TRBJ2-1	few	CSVRGPNNEQFF	TGCAGTGTCCGGGGGCCCAACAATGAGCAGTTCTTC
TRBD2	TRBV10-3	TRBJ2-2	many	CAISEVAGEDTGELFF	TGTGCCATCAGTGAGGTAGCGGGAGAGGACACCGGGGAGCTGTTTTTT
TRBD1	TRBV6-2/TRBV6-3	TRBJ1-5	many	CAIASTGDQPQHF	TGTGCCATCGCGTCAACAGGGGATCAGCCCCAGCATTTT
NA	TRBV5-1	TRBJ2-3	many	CASSTPSADTQYF	TGCGCCAGCAGCACCCCTAGCGCAGATACGCAGTATTTT
TRBD2	TRBV9	TRBJ2-1	many	CASSAGTSGTDEQFF	TGTGCCAGCAGCGCTGGGACTAGCGGTACCGATGAGCAGTTCTTC
NA	TRBV7-9	TRBJ1-1	NA	CASSSHRDKNTEAFF	TGTGCCAGCAGCTCCCACCGGGACAAGAACACTGAAGCTTTCTTT
NA	TRBV7-2	TRBJ2-1	many	CASSLAVGTLEQFF	TGTGCCAGCAGCTTAGCAGTTGGGACGTTGGAGCAGTTCTTC
NA	TRBV5-1	TRBJ2-3	many	CASSPGQDTQYF	TGCGCCAGCAGCCCCGGACAGGATACGCAGTATTTT
NA	TRBV4-2	TRBJ2-7	many	CASSQGDISSYEQYF	TGTGCCAGCAGCCAAGGGGACATAAGCTCCTACGAGCAGTACTTC
NA	TRBV3-1	TRBJ2-3	many	CASSQGGQSTDTQYF	TGTGCCAGCAGCCAAGGAGGGCAGAGCACAGATACGCAGTATTTT